This TCR beta chain stems from a study of blood T cell repertoires in COVID-19. The CDR3 spans 15 residues. Germline V gene sequence: CDR1 MNHEY, CDR2 SVGAGI. V dropped 6 bases and J dropped 5 bases, with 19 bases sitting between them. Authors' data handling: Nucleated cell counts were estimated from reference gene primer amplification. Method: immunoSEQ multiplex PCR; TCRdb's copy keeps in-frame clones and lacks some. The DNA gave D and trimming, while V, J and clone size come from that table. The profile shows roughly 250,000 clones, 65% to 90% of them singletons. This clonotype was sampled from a woman aged 60 to 75 with active or convalescent COVID-19. The rearrangement joins TRBV6-5 to TRBJ2-5; D is perhaps TRBD2 (6 bases). Sequencing used peripheral blood. The CDR3 sequence: CASRPVRRGSETQYF. The CDR3 nucleotides read TGTGCCAGCAGGCCGGTTCGGAGGGGATCGGAGACCCAGTACTTC.